This T cell receptor (beta chain) was documented in a study of T-cell memory formation after mild COVID-19 (dated by TCRdb to the early 2020s). Broadly, across the study: Most TCR sequence clusters were specific to one of the two donors. In two donors, T-cell clones that expanded and contracted after mild COVID-19 were followed by sequencing TCRalpha and TCRbeta repertoires longitudinally. Two young, previously healthy adult volunteers made up the cohort, one male and one female. Summary of the overall study and its limitations: Only two mild cases were covered in the study, and larger cohorts including severe cases with pre-infection samples were considered necessary. Some responding clones were found in pre-infection memory, which suggests that pre-existing cross-reactive memory T cells took part in the SARS-CoV-2 response. SARS-CoV-2 specificity was not confirmed for the second-wave clones peaking on day 37. Clones contracting from day 15 to 85 had balanced CD4/CD8 phenotypes, while a second wave expanding from day 15 to 37 was biased towards CD4+. Contracting CD4+ clones were found mainly in CM and EM memory subsets, while CD8+ clones were enriched in EMRA.

Ficoll-Paque density gradient centrifugation was the method used to isolate PBMCs. Sequencer: Illumina NovaSeq 6000. Using 5'RACE with constant-segment primers, TCRalpha and TCRbeta cDNA libraries were constructed, with sample barcodes and unique molecular identifiers added in the process. Trizol reagent was used to extract RNA from every sample. Library amplification was performed in two PCR steps, and a second sample barcode and Illumina TruSeq adapters were introduced in the second step. Sequencing of libraries was performed on an Illumina NovaSeq with 2 x 150 bp paired-end reads. On the authors' methods: Reads were demultiplexed and collapsed into UMI-guided consensus sequences with migec v1.2.7. Using mixcr v2.1.11, UMI consensuses were aligned to TRA and TRB V and J templates and then assembled into clonotypes. A clonotype was counted as expanded or contracted only if both edgeR and NoisET called the change significant, with noise models trained on biological replicates. edgeR calls used a false discovery rate-adjusted p below 0.01 and a log2 fold-change threshold of 1. As an exploratory analysis of dynamics, max-normalized trajectories of the 1000 most abundant clonotypes were examined by PCA with hierarchical clustering. Separately sequenced CD4+ and CD8+ repertoires were used to assign the CD4 or CD8 phenotype of responding clones. The public reads were quality trimmed at Q25 with fastp and then assembled into clones with MiXCR by TCRdb, keeping productive beta chains. CDR3 protein sequences are deduplicated, and each keeps its most common genes and DNA. TCRdb's processing, not the authors' own work, is the source of the V and J calls. Counted in this sample were a few hundred thousand distinct CDR3 sequences; just under 20% of them appeared once. The top ten hold under 25% of the sample.

This clonotype appeared a few times. It lacks a known antigen. No qualities accompany the bases; no much larger clone lies one base away. The V and J ends are trimmed by 1 base and 0 bases, leaving 7 bases between them. Taken from cysteine to phenylalanine, the CDR3 has 15 residues. Of the read, only the CDR3 DNA is kept; its 45 bases are in frame from base 1. CDR1 and CDR2, looked up from the germline V gene, are SGHTA and FQGTGA. The TCR sequence derives from a man in his late teens or twenties who had mild COVID-19 (a few samples of this study predate the infection). The sample titles of this study are shuffled in the database, so cell type and time point are left out; the donor was told from shared clones. This chain is built from TRBV7-3 and TRBJ2-1, with no D gene named confidently. What was sequenced was PBMCs or a T cell subset sorted from them (not recorded which). The nucleotides are TGTGCCAGCAGCTTAAGTCCCCTCTCCTACAATGAGCAGTTCTTC. Its protein reads: CASSLSPLSYNEQFF.